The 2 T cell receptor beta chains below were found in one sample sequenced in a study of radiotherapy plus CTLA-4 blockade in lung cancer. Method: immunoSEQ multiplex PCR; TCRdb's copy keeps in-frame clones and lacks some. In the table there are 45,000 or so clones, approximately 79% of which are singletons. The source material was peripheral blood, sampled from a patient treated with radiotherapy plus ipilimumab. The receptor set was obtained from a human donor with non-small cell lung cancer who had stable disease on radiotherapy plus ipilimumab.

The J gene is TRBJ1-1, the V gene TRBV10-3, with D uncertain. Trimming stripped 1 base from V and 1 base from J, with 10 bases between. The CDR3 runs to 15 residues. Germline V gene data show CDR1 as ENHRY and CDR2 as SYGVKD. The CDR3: CAISELGTKNTEAFF. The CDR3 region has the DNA TGTGCCATCAGTGAGTTAGGAACAAAGAACACTGAAGCTTTCTTT.

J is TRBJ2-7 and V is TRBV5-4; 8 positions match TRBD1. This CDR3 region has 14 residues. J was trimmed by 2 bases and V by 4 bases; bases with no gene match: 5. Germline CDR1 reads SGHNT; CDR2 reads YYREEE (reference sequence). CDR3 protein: CASSILQGAYEQYF. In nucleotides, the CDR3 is TGTGCCAGCAGCATACTACAGGGGGCCTACGAGCAGTACTTC.